The rows below give T cell receptor beta chains drawn from one sample of a study of T cell changes during pregnancy in multiple sclerosis. Repertoires were generated with immunoSEQ multiplex PCR, while TCRdb's copy carries only in-frame clones and drops some. Among 85,000 to 100,000 clones, over 85% were seen once, and the ten largest hold 0.99%. Here the sequenced sample was peripheral blood, taken after pregnancy. The receptors were sampled from a female donor with multiple sclerosis, enrolled in a pregnancy study. The CDR3 runs from the conserved cysteine through the conserved F or W. D genes are given only for firm matches. Rows may omit the clone size; those that give it use once, few, many or a size class.

>-|TRBJ2-1|-|TRBV5-1
TGCGCCAGCAGCTTGCCTCGCAGCAATGAGCAGTTCTTC
CASSLPRSNEQFF
>-|TRBJ1-5|-|TRBV29-1
TGCAGCGTTACACAGGGTTTTGATCAGCCCCAGCATTTT
CSVTQGFDQPQHF
>-|TRBJ2-7|TRBD2|TRBV7-7
TGTGCCAGCAGCCCCCGACTAGCGGGATCCTACGAGCAGTACTTC
CASSPRLAGSYEQYF
>-|TRBJ2-2|TRBD2|TRBV28
TGTGCCAACAGTTTAGTCCAGGGAGGGACCGGGGAGCTGTTTTTT
CANSLVQGGTGELFF
>once|TRBJ2-5|-|TRBV7-6
TGTGCCAGCAGCTCTCCGGGACAAACCCAGTACTTC
CASSSPGQTQYF
>once|TRBJ2-3|-|TRBV9
TGTGCCAGCAGCGTAGGGCCTAGAAGCACAGATACGCAGTATTTT
CASSVGPRSTDTQYF
>-|TRBJ2-2|TRBD1|TRBV25-1
TGTGCCATCTCGGGACAGGGGTTCCCCGGGGAGCTGTTTTTT
CAISGQGFPGELFF
>-|TRBJ2-1|TRBD2|TRBV7-9
TGTGCCAGCAGCTTGAGGGTAAGCGGGAAGAACAATGAGCAGTTCTTC
CASSLRVSGKNNEQFF
>-|TRBJ2-7|TRBD1|TRBV9
TGTGCCAGCAGCGTGGGACAGCTTTCCTACGAGCAGTACTTC
CASSVGQLSYEQYF
>-|TRBJ2-1|TRBD2|TRBV7-9
TGTGCCAGCAGCCCCCCGAGGGGAGGGGTCAATGAGCAGTTCTTC
CASSPPRGGVNEQFF
>once|TRBJ2-7|-|TRBV6-5
TGTGCCAGCAGTTACCCGGGGGTCTACGAGCAGTACTTC
CASSYPGVYEQYF
>-|TRBJ2-3|TRBD2|TRBV5-1
TGCGCCAGCAGCTTGTGGGGGGGGAGCACAGATACGCAGTATTTT
CASSLWGGSTDTQYF
>-|TRBJ2-7|TRBD1|TRBV6-1
TGTGCCAGCAGGTCCGGGACAGCCGCTAAGGAGCAGTACTTC
CASRSGTAAKEQYF
>-|TRBJ2-6|TRBD2|TRBV5-1
TGCGCCAGCAGCTTGACTACTAGCGGTTCTGGGGCCAACGTCCTGACTTTC
CASSLTTSGSGANVLTF
>-|TRBJ2-7|TRBD2|TRBV5-4
TGTGCCAGCAGCTTTTCTAGCGGGAGTTTTAGCGACGAGCAGTACTTC
CASSFSSGSFSDEQYF
>-|TRBJ1-1|-|TRBV7-3
TGTGCCAGCAGCCAAGGCGCAGACCTGCGGGGTGAAGCTTTCTTT
CASSQGADLRGEAFF
>-|TRBJ2-1|TRBD2|TRBV13
TGTGCCAGCAGCCCCCTAGCGGGAGGGTTAAACACGGCTTACAATGAGCAGTTCTTC
CASSPLAGGLNTAYNEQFF
>once|TRBJ1-2|-|TRBV6-5
TGTGCCAGCAGTTTCCAAGGGGGGGTCTATGGCTACACCTTC
CASSFQGGVYGYTF
>-|TRBJ2-5|-|TRBV25-1
TGTGCCAGCACGAGGTCGATCGGGATAGAGACCCAGTACTTC
CASTRSIGIETQYF
>once|TRBJ2-5|TRBD2|TRBV10-3
TGTGCCATCGCGGGGGTAGCGGGATATTCAGAGACCCAGTACTTC
CAIAGVAGYSETQYF
>-|TRBJ2-7|-|TRBV28
TGTGCCAGCAGTTTAAAGGAGAGCTCCTACGAGCAGTACTTC
CASSLKESSYEQYF
>-|TRBJ2-7|TRBD2|TRBV27
TGTGCCAGCAAACTAGCGGGAGGGAGCTCCTACGAGCAGTACTTC
CASKLAGGSSYEQYF
>-|TRBJ1-5|TRBD1|TRBV19
TGTGCCAGTAGTGCGAACAGGGGGCGGCAGCCCCAGCATTTT
CASSANRGRQPQHF
>once|TRBJ2-7|-|TRBV21-1
TGTGCCAGCAGCAAAGAAGGGACAAACTACGAGCAGTACTTC
CASSKEGTNYEQYF
>-|TRBJ2-1|TRBD2|TRBV14
TGTGCCAGCAGCCAAGGATTGACTAGCGGGACAATCTATGCCCTCAATGAGCAGTTCTTC
CASSQGLTSGTIYALNEQFF
>-|TRBJ1-5|-|TRBV23-1
TGCGCCAGCAGTCAATCGCGTATGGGGGAGGATAGCAATCAGCCCCAGCATTTT
CASSQSRMGEDSNQPQHF
>-|TRBJ2-7|-|TRBV6-5
TGTGCCAGCAGTGCCTCCGGGACTGGGGTTTACGAGCAGTACTTC
CASSASGTGVYEQYF
>-|TRBJ1-5|-|TRBV9
TGTGCCAGCAGCGAGGGCGGGGAACCCGCGCAGCCCCAGCATTTT
CASSEGGEPAQPQHF
>once|TRBJ2-3|-|TRBV5-4
TGTGCCAGCAGCCTGCCGGGAAACACAGATACGCAGTATTTT
CASSLPGNTDTQYF
>-|TRBJ1-2|-|TRBV6-5
TGTGCCAGCAGTTACTCTGAACAGCATCTCCCCTATGGCTACACCTTC
CASSYSEQHLPYGYTF
>-|TRBJ1-2|-|TRBV11-2
TGTGCCAGCAGCGAGGCGCGGATGGGTGGCTACACCTTC
CASSEARMGGYTF